The clone carrying this TCR beta chain was seen repeatedly, ten times or more. Germline is not matched at one junction end, which may reflect a read error. CDR1 is SSHAT and CDR2 is FNYEAQ in the germline V gene (reference sequence). This CDR3 comprises 13 residues. The sample belongs to a study of low-dose radiotherapy and immunotherapy resistance in tumors. Time point denoted: before trial treatment. TCRs were put through roughly 19 PCR cycles of amplification with Phusion. A constant-region primer and the V-primer adapter served as the primer pair. TCRdb re-called the reads with MiXCR, one entry per CDR3 protein. The profile shows about 46,000 distinct CDR3 sequences, about an eighth of them singletons.

Specimen: PBMCs, collected before treatment. This chain connects TRBV7-7 to TRBJ2-7; D is possibly TRBD1 (6 bases). This receptor was obtained from a female donor with ovarian cancer. CDR3 region: CASSPDSSYEQYF. CDR3 bases: TGTGCTAGCAGCCCGGACAGCTCCTACGAGCAGTACTTC.